This T cell receptor beta chain originates from a study of CD8 T cells in ankylosing spondylitis. With molecular barcodes, quantitative 5'-RACE was used to make the TCR beta libraries. TCRdb re-analysed the 5' RACE reads in MiXCR, keeping a single row per CDR3 protein. Of about 840,000 distinct CDR3 sequences in the sample, roughly 10% are singletons; the top ten hold about 0.5%. General observations from the study: Enrichment of disease-linked clones was reportedly significant in matched ankylosing spondylitis synovial fluid. Disease-linked clones had a CD8+ phenotype and relatively low frequency in peripheral blood. A TCR beta motif of roughly 8 highly homologous variants seemed to mark ankylosing spondylitis blood. Past research had described some motif variants in reactive arthritis synovial fluid and blood.

This clonotype showed up just once. Its antigen is unidentified. Sample: blood, either unsorted or a sorted T cell fraction (not recorded which). The sequence was collected from a male donor with ankylosing spondylitis.

CDR3 sequence (DNA): TGCGCCAGCAGCCTTAGGACAGTAACTAATTCACCCCTCCACTTT. It translates to CASSLRTVTNSPLHF. The V gene is TRBV4-3, the J gene TRBJ1-6, with TRBD1 as a possible D gene (6 bases). Germline CDR1 reads LGHNA; CDR2 reads YSLEER. CDR3 length equals 15 residues. Trimming removed 4 bases at V and 6 bases at J, with 13 bases between.